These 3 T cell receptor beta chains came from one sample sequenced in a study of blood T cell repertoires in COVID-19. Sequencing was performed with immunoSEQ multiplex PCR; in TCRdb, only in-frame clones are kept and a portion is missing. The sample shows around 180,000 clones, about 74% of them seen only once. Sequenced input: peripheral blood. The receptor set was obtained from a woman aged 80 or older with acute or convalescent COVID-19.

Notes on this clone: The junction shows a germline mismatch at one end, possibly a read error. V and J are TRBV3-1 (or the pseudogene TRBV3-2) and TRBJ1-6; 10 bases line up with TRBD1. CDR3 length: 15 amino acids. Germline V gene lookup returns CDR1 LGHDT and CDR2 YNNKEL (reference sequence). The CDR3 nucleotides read TGTGCCAGCAACCAAGTGGGACAGGGGTCTTCACCCCTCCACTTT. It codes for CASNQVGQGSSPLHF.

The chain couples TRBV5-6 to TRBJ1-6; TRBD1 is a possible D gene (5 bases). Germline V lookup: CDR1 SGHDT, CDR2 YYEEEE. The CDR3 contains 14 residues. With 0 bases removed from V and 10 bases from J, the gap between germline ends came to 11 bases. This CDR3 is CASSLGRGDSPLHF. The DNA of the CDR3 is TGTGCCAGCAGCTTGGGGAGGGGAGACTCACCCCTCCACTTT.

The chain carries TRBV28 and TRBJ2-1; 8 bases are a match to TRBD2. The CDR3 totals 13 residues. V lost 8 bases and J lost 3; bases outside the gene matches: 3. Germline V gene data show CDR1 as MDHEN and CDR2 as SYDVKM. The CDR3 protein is CASRAGGYNEQFF. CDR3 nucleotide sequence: TGTGCCAGCCGCGCGGGAGGCTACAATGAGCAGTTCTTC.